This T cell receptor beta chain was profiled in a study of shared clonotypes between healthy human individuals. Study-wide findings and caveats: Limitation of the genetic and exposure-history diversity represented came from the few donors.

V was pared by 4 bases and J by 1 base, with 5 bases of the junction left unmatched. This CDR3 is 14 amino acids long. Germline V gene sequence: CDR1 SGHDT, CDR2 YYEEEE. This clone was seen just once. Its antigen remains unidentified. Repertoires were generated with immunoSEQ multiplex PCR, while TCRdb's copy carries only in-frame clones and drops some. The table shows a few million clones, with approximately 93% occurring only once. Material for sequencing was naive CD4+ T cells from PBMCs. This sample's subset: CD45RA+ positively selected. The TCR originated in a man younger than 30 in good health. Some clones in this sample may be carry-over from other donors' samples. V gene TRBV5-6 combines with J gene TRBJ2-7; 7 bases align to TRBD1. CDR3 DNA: TGTGCCAGCAGCCCACTGGACAGGTCCTACGAGCAGTACTTC. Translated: CASSPLDRSYEQYF.